This TCR beta chain was observed in a study of CD8+CD57+ T cells in acquired aplastic anemia. Study-wide context: Sorting CD4+ and CD8+ cells gave DNA averaging about 3.2 ug. Findings and limits, study-wide: Patients shared some 30 CD8+ CDR3 sequences with controls.

Profiling that covered TCR beta VDJ and CDR3 relied on genomic DNA as its template. TCRdb reanalysed the reads using MiXCR and keeps one entry per CDR3 protein. The table lists approximately 200,000 distinct CDR3 sequences, less than 60% of them singletons. V was shortened by 0 bases and J by 2 bases, with 15 bases between the two germline ends. The length of the CDR3 is 17 residues. Germline V gene sequence: CDR1 SGHRS, CDR2 YFSETQ. Details on this clonotype: Its specificity is not known.

Sequencing was done on patients that had shown CD8+CD57+ cell expansion by flow cytometry. Blood samples were obtained from patients who had received no prior therapy. This receptor was taken from a human donor with aplastic anemia. The chain joins TRBV5-1 to TRBJ2-1, with D possibly TRBD1 on 6 matching bases. Input material: sorted CD4+, CD8+, or CD8+CD57+ T cells (not recorded which) from PBMCs. Here the CDR3 reads CASSLGWGQTPYNEQFF. CDR3 DNA sequence: TGCGCCAGCAGCTTGGGATGGGGACAAACCCCCTACAATGAGCAGTTCTTC.